This TCR beta chain was obtained from a study of T cell repertoires in cytomegalovirus infection. Study conclusions and caveats: The ex vivo response showed dominance by HLA-C-restricted CMV-specific TCR beta clonotypes.

In the case of this clonotype: Its antigen remains unidentified.

One entry per CDR3 protein, called by TCRdb with MiXCR from the reads. This table has about 230,000 distinct CDR3 sequences, roughly 22% appearing once. Sequencing was done on a sample of CD8+ T cells from PBMCs. The source is a human donor in good health (CMV status not recorded). Some clones in this sample may be carry-over from other donors' samples.

The CDR3 coding sequence is TGTGCCAGCAGCCAAGACACCAGGGTGGGGGTCTACAATGAGCAGTTCTTC. Translating gives CASSQDTRVGVYNEQFF. This chain connects TRBV3-1 to TRBJ2-1, with D possibly being TRBD1 or TRBD2 (5 bases each). Germline lookup yields CDR1 LGHDT and CDR2 YNNKEL (reference sequence). The CDR3 extends over 17 amino acids. Trimming stripped 0 bases from V and 3 bases from J, with 15 bases between.